This T cell receptor (beta chain) was recorded in a study of response to subunit inactivated influenza vaccine. TCRdb recomputed calls from the RT-PCR reads with MiXCR, one row per CDR3 protein. Of roughly 540,000 distinct CDR3 sequences in the sample, around a quarter were seen once. V shed 2 bases and J shed 1 base, with 9 bases lying between them. Germline CDR1 and CDR2: MGHRA and YSYEKL. The CDR3 has 15 amino acids. This same sample was also part of a study on T cells expressing NK-cell markers. This second study notes: The authors made TCR beta cDNA libraries by 5'RACE template switching. This switching added a universal primer site and UMIs. The authors derived TCR beta repertoires from sorted CD3+CD56+NKG2C+, CD3+CD56+NKG2C- and CD3+CD56-NKG2C+ T cells. Sequencing covered eight donors, seven HCMV-seropositive and one seronegative. The HCMV specificity of the expanded NKG2C+ T cell clones stayed unresolved.

This clonotype was sampled from a man aged 50 to 59 who received an inactivated influenza vaccine. The chain is built from TRBV4-1 and TRBJ1-5; no clear D. The sample in question was CD4+ T cells sorted from PBMCs, obtained less than 13 days after vaccination. The CDR3 sequence is CASSQSHQSNQPQHF. Written as DNA, the CDR3 is TGCGCCAGCAGCCAAAGTCACCAGAGCAATCAGCCCCAGCATTTT.